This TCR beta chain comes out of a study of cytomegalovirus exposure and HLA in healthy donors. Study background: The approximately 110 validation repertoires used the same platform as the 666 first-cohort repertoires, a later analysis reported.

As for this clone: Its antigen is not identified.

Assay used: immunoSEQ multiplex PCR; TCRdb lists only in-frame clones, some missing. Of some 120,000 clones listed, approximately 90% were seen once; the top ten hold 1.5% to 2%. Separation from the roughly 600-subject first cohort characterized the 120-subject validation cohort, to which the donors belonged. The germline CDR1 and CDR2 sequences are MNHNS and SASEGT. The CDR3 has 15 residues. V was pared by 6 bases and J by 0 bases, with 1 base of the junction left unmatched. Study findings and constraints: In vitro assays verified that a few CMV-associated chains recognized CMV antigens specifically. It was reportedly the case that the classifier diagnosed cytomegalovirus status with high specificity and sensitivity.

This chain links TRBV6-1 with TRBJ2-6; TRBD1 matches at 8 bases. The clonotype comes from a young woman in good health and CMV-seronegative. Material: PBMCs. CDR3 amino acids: CASRQGGSGANVLTF. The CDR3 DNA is TGTGCCAGCAGACAGGGGGGCTCTGGGGCCAACGTCCTGACTTTC.